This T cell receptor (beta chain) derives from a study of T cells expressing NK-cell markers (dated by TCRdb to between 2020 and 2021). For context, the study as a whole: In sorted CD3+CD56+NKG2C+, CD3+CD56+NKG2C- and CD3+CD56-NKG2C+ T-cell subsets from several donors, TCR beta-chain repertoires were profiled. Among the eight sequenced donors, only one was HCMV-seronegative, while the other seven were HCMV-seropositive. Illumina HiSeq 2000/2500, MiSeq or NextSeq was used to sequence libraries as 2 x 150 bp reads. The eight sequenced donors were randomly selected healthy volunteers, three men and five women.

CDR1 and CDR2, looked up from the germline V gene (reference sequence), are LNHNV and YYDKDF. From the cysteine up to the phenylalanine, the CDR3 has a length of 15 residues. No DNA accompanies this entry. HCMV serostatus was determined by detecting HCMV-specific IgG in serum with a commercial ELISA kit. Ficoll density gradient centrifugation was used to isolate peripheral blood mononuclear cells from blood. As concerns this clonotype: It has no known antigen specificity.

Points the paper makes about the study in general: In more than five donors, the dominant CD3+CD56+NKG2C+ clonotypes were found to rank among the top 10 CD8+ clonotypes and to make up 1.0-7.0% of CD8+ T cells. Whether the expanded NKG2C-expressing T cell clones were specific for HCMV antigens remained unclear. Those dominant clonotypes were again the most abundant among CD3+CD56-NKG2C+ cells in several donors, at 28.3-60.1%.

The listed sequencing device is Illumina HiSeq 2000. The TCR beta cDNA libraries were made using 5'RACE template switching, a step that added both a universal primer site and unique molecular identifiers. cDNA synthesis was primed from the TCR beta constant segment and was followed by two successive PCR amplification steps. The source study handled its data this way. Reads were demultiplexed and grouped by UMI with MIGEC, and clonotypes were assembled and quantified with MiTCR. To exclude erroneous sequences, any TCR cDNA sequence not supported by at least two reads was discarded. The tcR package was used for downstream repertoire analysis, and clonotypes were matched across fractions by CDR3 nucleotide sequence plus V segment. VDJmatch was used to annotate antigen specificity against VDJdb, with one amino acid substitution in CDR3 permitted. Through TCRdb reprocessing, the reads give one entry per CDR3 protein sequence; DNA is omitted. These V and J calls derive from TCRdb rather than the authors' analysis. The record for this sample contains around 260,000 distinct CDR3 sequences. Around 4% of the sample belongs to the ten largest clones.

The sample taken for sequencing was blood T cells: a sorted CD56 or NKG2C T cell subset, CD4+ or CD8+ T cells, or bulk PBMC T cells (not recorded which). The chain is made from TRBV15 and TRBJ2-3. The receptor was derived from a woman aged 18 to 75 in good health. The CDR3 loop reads CATSRVGQHTDTQYF.